A single sample gave rise to the 26 T cell receptor beta chains below, sequenced in a study of T-cell memory formation after mild COVID-19. Using its own MiXCR run on the 5' RACE reads, TCRdb lists one record per CDR3 protein. This sample yields roughly 600,000 distinct CDR3 sequences, of which more than 15% are seen a single time; around 12% belongs to the top ten. Sequences were obtained from PBMCs or a T cell subset sorted from them (not recorded which). The receptors were sampled from an adult woman who had mild COVID-19 (a few samples of this study predate the infection). Cell type and time point are not known.

The V gene is TRBV4-3, the J gene TRBJ2-3; D not certain. Between the trimmed V and J ends, which lost 2 bases and 2 bases, there was a span of 5 bases. The germline V gene has CDR1 LGHNA and CDR2 YSLEER. The CDR3 loop spans 13 amino acids. In nucleotides, the CDR3 is TGCGCCAGCAGCCAATACGTCACAGATACGCAGTATTTT. It translates to CASSQYVTDTQYF.

This clonotype was found once. The CDR3 protein is CASSLTSGRVPDTQYF. CDR3 nucleotide sequence: TGTGCCAGCAGCTTGACTAGCGGGAGGGTGCCAGATACGCAGTATTTT. The chain combines TRBV9 with TRBJ2-3; 14 bases align to TRBD2. V was clipped by 4 bases and J by 4 bases; unmatched bases: 5. The germline gives CDR1 SGDLS, CDR2 YYNGEE. This CDR3 contains 16 residues.

This clonotype was counted at least ten times. This chain links TRBV5-1 with TRBJ2-2; 7 nucleotides line up with TRBD2. With V trimmed by 3 bases and J by 2 bases, 10 bases remained unmatched. This CDR3 comprises 17 residues. Germline CDR1 is SGHRS and CDR2 is YFSETQ. CDR3 amino acids: CASSSDRAGTNTGELFF. CDR3 DNA: TGCGCCAGCAGCTCGGACCGAGCGGGAACCAACACCGGGGAGCTGTTTTTT.

This clonotype was counted at least ten times. The chain uses TRBV2 and TRBJ2-3; D gene unclear. The CDR3 is made up of 14 amino acids. Germline assignment: CDR1 SNHLY and CDR2 FYNNEI. V lost 0 bases, J lost 2 bases, and 6 bases lay in between. This chain's CDR3 is CASSEALFTDTQYF. The CDR3 DNA is TGTGCCAGCAGTGAAGCCCTATTCACAGATACGCAGTATTTT.

This sequence joins TRBV2 and TRBJ1-1; D is unclear. In germline, CDR1 is SNHLY, CDR2 FYNNEI. The CDR3 extends over 14 amino acids. Trimming pared 4 bases from V and 1 base from J, leaving 10 bases between. In DNA, the CDR3 is TGTGCCAGCAGTGGCCGACTGTGGAACACTGAAGCTTTCTTT. Protein product: CASSGRLWNTEAFF.

This clonotype has a handful of counts. The V gene is TRBV20-1, the J gene TRBJ2-5; 11 positions match TRBD2. Germline CDR1 reads DFQATT; CDR2 reads SNEGSKA (reference sequence). This CDR3 spans 15 amino acids. After removal of 6 bases from V and 5 bases from J, the junction contained 11 bases not matched to a gene. CDR3 loop: CSARRLAGTGETQYF. Written as DNA, the CDR3 is TGCAGTGCGCGGCGACTAGCGGGAACTGGGGAGACCCAGTACTTC.

The genes are TRBV4-1 and TRBJ2-3; TRBD1 aligns across 10 bases. Germline CDR1 MGHRA, CDR2 YSYEKL. V shed 0 bases, J shed 6 bases, and the junction held 9 bases outside the gene matches. There are 17 residues in the CDR3. This chain's CDR3 is CASSQDVRTGGLDTQYF. The CDR3 coding sequence is TGCGCCAGCAGCCAAGATGTCAGGACAGGGGGGTTGGATACGCAGTATTTT.

This clonotype was counted at least ten times. The rearrangement links TRBV7-9 to TRBJ2-1; TRBD2 might be the D (5 bases). Per the germline V gene, CDR1 is SEHNR and CDR2 is FQNEAQ (reference sequence). V was clipped by 3 bases and J by 5 bases, with 8 bases between them. The CDR3 is made up of 13 amino acids. The CDR3 spells CASSFGGNNEQFF. The DNA for the CDR3 is TGTGCCAGCAGCTTCGGAGGAAACAATGAGCAGTTCTTC.

The V gene is TRBV10-3, the J gene TRBJ2-1; 16 positions agree with TRBD2. The germline V gene encodes CDR1 ENHRY and CDR2 SYGVKD. There are 15 residues in the CDR3. Trimming took 6 bases from V and 8 from J; bases not matched to a gene: 4. In DNA, the CDR3 is TGTGCCATCAGCCCGGGACTAGCGGGAGGGGATGAGCAGTTCTTC. Its translation: CAISPGLAGGDEQFF.

This clonotype has a handful of counts. The chain recombines TRBV7-9 with TRBJ2-7, with D hard to call. This CDR3 has 11 amino acids. Germline V CDR1 and CDR2: SEHNR, FQNEAQ (reference sequence). V was pared by 5 bases and J by 3 bases, with 5 bases between. CDR3 in amino acids: CASSQLYEQYF. CDR3 in DNA: TGTGCCAGCAGCCAACTCTACGAGCAGTACTTC.

The chain employs TRBV6-2 or TRBV6-3 and TRBJ2-3; 8 bases are shared with TRBD2. From germline, CDR1 is MNHEY and CDR2 SVGEGT. The CDR3 runs to 14 residues. The ends lost 6 bases at V and 4 bases at J; junction bases unmatched: 6. Here the CDR3 reads CASSRSGSSDTQYF. DNA for the CDR3: TGTGCCAGCAGCCGGAGCGGGAGCTCAGATACGCAGTATTTT.

This clonotype was found a few times. The chain links TRBV5-6 to TRBJ2-3, with D tentatively TRBD1 (5 bases). Trimming stripped 6 bases from V and 3 bases from J, with 17 bases between. The germline gives CDR1 SGHDT, CDR2 YYEEEE. The CDR3 runs 15 residues. CDR3 DNA: TGTGCCAGCACTAGGGGCGGCAGGGCAACAGATACGCAGTATTTT. Translating gives CASTRGGRATDTQYF. The variable domain in full, with the rest retrieved from reference TRBV5-6 and TRBJ2-3, is DAGVTQSPTHLIKTRGQQVTLRCSPKSGHDTVSWYQQALGQGPQFIFQYYEEEERQRGNFPDRFSGHQFPNYSSELNVNALLLGDSALYLCASTRGGRATDTQYFGPGTRLTVL.

CDR3 in amino acids: CASSARTGRNEKLFF. DNA of the CDR3: TGTGCCAGCAGCGCAAGGACAGGACGGAATGAAAAACTGTTTTTT. The V and J genes are TRBV7-2 and TRBJ1-4; 7 nucleotides align to TRBD1. Germline values: CDR1 SGHTA, CDR2 FQGNSA. The CDR3 is made up of 15 amino acids. V gave up 5 bases and J gave up 5 bases; unmatched junction bases: 8.

In this sample, this clonotype turned up many times. The J gene is TRBJ2-2, the V gene TRBV12-3 or TRBV12-4; TRBD2 matches 9 bases. There are 16 residues in the CDR3. J was trimmed by 1 base and V by 3 bases; bases with no gene match: 3. For the CDR3, the DNA is TGTGCCAGCAGTTTGGGAGCGGGGGGGAACACCGGGGAGCTGTTTTTT. This gives the protein CASSLGAGGNTGELFF.

The chain employs TRBV7-2 and TRBJ2-5; tentatively, D is TRBD1 (7 bases). The CDR3 is 15 amino acids. Trimming left V 0 bases short and J 5 bases short, with 13 bases between. Germline V gene lookup returns CDR1 SGHTA and CDR2 FQGNSA. CDR3 DNA: TGTGCCAGCAGCTTAGCGACAGGGAGGCGGGAGACCCAGTACTTC. The encoded protein is CASSLATGRRETQYF.

This clonotype has just a few counts. This sequence joins TRBV7-9 and TRBJ1-5, with 8 bases fitting TRBD1. The germline V gene has CDR1 SEHNR and CDR2 FQNEAQ (reference sequence). V shed 5 bases, J shed 11 bases, and the junction held 11 bases outside the gene matches. This CDR3 region has 14 residues. The CDR3 loop reads CASSPPGGLESQHF. The CDR3 DNA reads as TGTGCCAGCAGCCCCCCAGGGGGCCTTGAGTCCCAGCATTTT.

The rearrangement joins TRBV7-2 to TRBJ1-4, with 9 bases identical to TRBD1. CDR1 is SGHTA and CDR2 is FQGNSA in the germline V gene. The CDR3 length is 15 residues. J lost 7 bases, V lost 5 bases, and 8 bases had no gene match. The CDR3 nucleotides read TGTGCCAGCAGCCTGGGACAGGGAATCGGTGAAAAACTGTTTTTT. Protein sequence: CASSLGQGIGEKLFF.

The chain has TRBV15 and TRBJ2-5, with D maybe TRBD2 (6 bases). The CDR3 has 14 amino acids. The V gene lost 3 bases and the J gene lost 7 bases, with 15 bases spanning the gap. The V gene's germline CDR1 is LNHNV and CDR2 YYDKDF (reference sequence). The CDR3 DNA follows: TGTGCCACCAGCAGGGCTAGCGAGACCCGGACCCAGTACTTC. Encoded protein: CATSRASETRTQYF.

This clonotype was found many times. In nucleotides, the CDR3 is TGCGCCAGCAGCCGCAGTCCGGGACAGGGAACCTACGAGCAGTACTTC. Protein: CASSRSPGQGTYEQYF. The chain combines TRBV4-3 with TRBJ2-7; TRBD1 matches at 9 bases. The CDR3 has 16 residues. With V trimmed by 4 bases and J by 2 bases, 9 bases remained unmatched. CDR1 LGHNA and CDR2 YSLEER come from the germline V gene.

The CDR3 DNA reads as TGCAGCGTCCAACCGGGGAGCGCTAGCACAGATACGCAGTATTTT. Translated, it gives CSVQPGSASTDTQYF. The rearrangement uses TRBV29-1 and TRBJ2-3, with a tentative D call TRBD2 (5 bases). This CDR3 has 15 amino acids. Deletions cut 6 bases from V and 0 bases from J, with 16 bases between. Germline CDR1 SQVTM, CDR2 ANQGSEA.

This clonotype was seen a few times. The J gene is TRBJ1-2, the V gene TRBV7-2; no reliable D call. The CDR3 totals 16 residues. V was cut by 2 bases and J by 2 bases, with 15 bases left in between. Germline V gene lookup returns CDR1 SGHTA and CDR2 FQGNSA. The CDR3, as DNA: TGTGCCAGCAGCTTACTGGTTCGGCAAGACAACTATGGCTACACCTTC. As protein: CASSLLVRQDNYGYTF.

This sequence joins TRBV12-3 or TRBV12-4 and TRBJ2-3; 11 bases agree with TRBD2. This CDR3 comprises 15 residues. The trim removed 6 bases at V and 8 bases at J, leaving 10 bases unmatched. The CDR3 bases are TGTGCCAGCAGCTGGACTAGCGGGCGCGGGGTTACGCAGTATTTT. Translating it yields CASSWTSGRGVTQYF.

The V call is TRBV30, the J call TRBJ2-7; D is ambiguous. This CDR3 has 12 amino acids. The V gene's germline CDR1 is GTSNPN and CDR2 SVGIG (reference sequence). With 3 bases removed from V and 3 bases from J, the gap between germline ends came to 9 bases. The CDR3 sequence: CAWSGSVYEQYF. CDR3 sequence (DNA): TGTGCCTGGAGCGGTTCAGTCTACGAGCAGTACTTC.

A few counts support this clonotype. The CDR3 reads CASSPLWAQGGYEQYF. The CDR3 DNA is TGTGCCAGCTCACCACTCTGGGCACAGGGGGGCTACGAGCAGTACTTC. The V call is TRBV18, the J call TRBJ2-7; 8 bases are shared with TRBD1. Germline-derived CDR1 and CDR2 are KGHSH and LQKENI. The J segment lost 3 bases and the V segment lost 1 base, leaving 8 bases of the junction unmatched. This CDR3 contains 16 residues.

The chain combines TRBV7-3 with TRBJ1-1, with D possibly being TRBD1 (5 bases). Germline loops: CDR1 SGHTA, CDR2 FQGTGA. The CDR3 is 13 residues long. Trimming stripped 5 bases from V and 2 bases from J, with 9 bases between. The chain's CDR3 is CASSRQYNTEAFF. The CDR3 nucleotides read TGTGCCAGCAGCCGACAGTATAACACTGAAGCTTTCTTT. Based on the CDR3 plus reference TRBV7-3 and TRBJ1-1, the full variable domain is GAGVSQTPSNKVTEKGKYVELRCDPISGHTALYWYRQSLGQGPEFLIYFQGTGAADDSGLPNDRFFAVRPEGSVSTLKIQRTERGDSAVYLCASSRQYNTEAFFGQGTRLTVV.

The chain carries TRBV5-6 and TRBJ2-5, with TRBD2 matching over 9 bases. The CDR3 is 15 residues long. The ends lost 5 bases at V and 1 base at J; junction bases unmatched: 6. Germline CDR1 and CDR2: SGHDT and YYEEEE. In DNA form, the CDR3 reads TGTGCCAGCAGGAAGGGGCGGGAGGGCCAAGAGACCCAGTACTTC. This gives the protein CASRKGREGQETQYF.